This passage covers 32 T cell receptor beta chains from one sample sequenced in a study of cytomegalovirus exposure and HLA in healthy donors. Primers included in the PCR were 60 Vbeta and 13 Jbeta primers. Sequencing was performed with immunoSEQ multiplex PCR; in TCRdb, only in-frame clones are kept and a portion is missing. There are about 88,000 clones in the sample; 80% to 90% occur only once, and less than 2.5% lies in the top ten. Sequenced material: PBMCs. The receptors stem from a young man in good health and CMV-seronegative.

The chain uses TRBV5-6 and TRBJ2-4; 7 bases are a match to TRBD2. The ends lost 4 bases at V and 0 bases at J; junction bases unmatched: 4. The germline CDR1 and CDR2 sequences are SGHDT and YYEEEE. This CDR3 spans 15 amino acids. CDR3 in amino acids: CASSLADIAKNIQYF. The CDR3 coding sequence is TGTGCCAGCAGCCTAGCGGATATAGCCAAAAACATTCAGTACTTC. Full variable domain (missing parts from reference TRBV5-6 and TRBJ2-4): DAGVTQSPTHLIKTRGQQVTLRCSPKSGHDTVSWYQQALGQGPQFIFQYYEEEERQRGNFPDRFSGHQFPNYSSELNVNALLLGDSALYLCASSLADIAKNIQYFGAGTRLSVL.

The rearrangement joins TRBV11-2 to TRBJ1-3; 7 nucleotides agree with TRBD1. The trim removed 5 bases at V and 0 bases at J, leaving 13 bases unmatched. The CDR3 contains 18 residues. CDR1 and CDR2 from the germline V gene are SGHAT and FQNNGV. The CDR3: CASSQGKLGQISGNTIYF. The CDR3 DNA is TGTGCCAGCAGCCAAGGGAAGCTGGGACAGATCTCTGGAAACACCATATATTTT.

This CDR3 reads CASSLGETGDVNEQFF. Written as DNA, the CDR3 is TGTGCCAGCAGCTTAGGTGAGACAGGGGATGTCAATGAGCAGTTCTTC. The V and J genes are TRBV7-2 and TRBJ2-1, with 8 bases aligning to TRBD1. The CDR3 covers 16 residues. Trimming removed 1 base from V and 6 bases from J; junction bases left unmatched: 8. Germline assignment: CDR1 SGHTA and CDR2 FQGNSA. The entire variable domain, with the rest obtained from reference TRBV7-2 and TRBJ2-1, is as follows: GAGVSQSPSNKVTEKGKDVELRCDPISGHTALYWYRQSLGQGLEFLIYFQGNSAPDKSGLPSDRFSAERTGGSVSTLTIQRTQQEDSAVYLCASSLGETGDVNEQFFGPGTRLTVL.

The chain joins TRBV29-1 to TRBJ2-3, with 8 nucleotides matching TRBD2. Germline CDR1 reads SQVTM; CDR2 reads ANQGSEA. The CDR3 is 15 amino acids. The ends lost 4 bases at V and 4 bases at J; junction bases unmatched: 10. The CDR3 region is CSVGGFGTSPDTQYF. CDR3 in DNA: TGCAGCGTTGGGGGGTTCGGGACTAGTCCAGATACGCAGTATTTT.

J is TRBJ1-1 and V is TRBV5-1; D remains unclear. Trimming left V 3 bases short and J 10 bases short, with 19 bases between. The CDR3 length is 14 residues. Germline V CDR1 and CDR2: SGHRS, YFSETQ. In DNA, the CDR3 is TGCGCCAGCAGCTCGGAGACCGTCCCCTGCGGAGCTTTCTTT. Its protein product is CASSSETVPCGAFF.

This chain uses TRBV28 with TRBJ2-1, with 7 bases matching TRBD2. Germline V gene lookup returns CDR1 MDHEN and CDR2 SYDVKM. The CDR3 sequence is 16 residues long. The J segment lost 4 bases and the V segment lost 1 base, leaving 7 bases of the junction unmatched. DNA for the CDR3: TGTGCCAGCAGTTTATCGCCCAGCGGGGTGTACAATGAGCAGTTCTTC. This gives the protein CASSLSPSGVYNEQFF.

In its sample, this clone was seen once. The J gene is TRBJ1-6, the V gene TRBV27, with TRBD1 identical over 7 bases. The germline V gene encodes CDR1 MNHEY and CDR2 SMNVEV (reference sequence). This CDR3 is built from 14 residues. The V and J ends lost 4 bases and 14 bases, in that order; junction bases with no gene match: 11. CDR3 coding DNA: TGTGCCAGCAGTTCAGGGGGACCAGGGGTGGCCCTCCACTTT. Protein sequence: CASSSGGPGVALHF.

The chain has TRBV19 and TRBJ1-1; 7 bases align to TRBD1. Germline loops: CDR1 LNHDA, CDR2 SQIVND (reference sequence). The CDR3 runs 15 residues. The junction had 9 bases not matched to a gene; V was cut back by 7 bases and J by 1 base. In nucleotides, the CDR3 is TGTGCCAGTACCGAAAAAGGGGGCCCGAACACTGAAGCTTTCTTT. Translated: CASTEKGGPNTEAFF.

In the case of this clone: A junction boundary mismatches the germline segment, possibly from a read error. The genes are TRBV7-7 and TRBJ2-7, with 10 bases that match TRBD1. The CDR3 is 13 amino acids. The germline gives CDR1 SSHAT, CDR2 FNYEAQ (reference sequence). CDR3 DNA: TGTGCTAGCAGCCAGGACAGGGGGTACGAGCAGTACTTC. This sequence encodes CASSQDRGYEQYF.

The chain has TRBV19 and TRBJ2-7; 10 positions agree with TRBD1. The CDR3 length is 14 residues. In germline, CDR1 is LNHDA, CDR2 SQIVND (reference sequence). The V and J ends lost 3 bases and 2 bases, in that order; junction bases with no gene match: 1. The CDR3 DNA reads as TGTGCCAGTAGTATTGGACAGGGGGCCTACGAGCAGTACTTC. Translating it yields CASSIGQGAYEQYF.

The gene calls are TRBV7-6 and TRBJ2-1; 10 bases are a match to TRBD2. Germline trimming cut 0 bases from V and 4 bases from J; bases unmatched to any gene: 3. The CDR3 consists of 16 residues. Germline CDR1 reads SGHVS; CDR2 reads FNYEAQ. The CDR3 sequence is CASSLAGTSAYNEQFF. CDR3 DNA: TGTGCCAGCAGCTTAGCCGGGACTAGCGCGTACAATGAGCAGTTCTTC.

The J gene is TRBJ1-2, the V gene TRBV13; D perhaps matches TRBD1 (6 bases). The CDR3 has 14 residues. V was pared by 4 bases and J by 3 bases, with 12 bases between. Per germline, CDR1 PRHDT and CDR2 FYEKMQ (reference sequence). The CDR3: CASSSSQGYYGYTF. The CDR3 DNA is TGTGCCAGCAGCTCTAGTCAGGGGTACTATGGCTACACCTTC.

V is TRBV5-5 and J is TRBJ2-2, with D tentatively TRBD2 (6 bases). In germline, CDR1 is SGHKS, CDR2 YYEKEE (reference sequence). With 2 bases removed from V and 1 base from J, the gap between germline ends came to 9 bases. This CDR3 comprises 15 residues. In DNA form, the CDR3 reads TGTGCCAGCAGCTTTGGTAGCGGGAACACCGGGGAGCTGTTTTTT. Translating it yields CASSFGSGNTGELFF.

This clone came up a few times. The V and J genes are TRBV5-6 and TRBJ2-7, with D maybe TRBD2 (5 bases). V shed 0 bases and J shed 4 bases, with 8 bases lying between them. The CDR3 runs to 13 residues. Germline V CDR1 and CDR2: SGHDT, YYEEEE. The CDR3 DNA follows: TGTGCCAGCAGCTTGGTGGACTCATACGAGCAGTACTTC. Translation: CASSLVDSYEQYF.

This chain uses TRBV28 with TRBJ1-2; TRBD1 aligns across 7 bases. The J segment lost 7 bases and the V segment lost 8 bases, leaving 7 bases of the junction unmatched. The germline V gene has CDR1 MDHEN and CDR2 SYDVKM. This CDR3 region has 12 residues. The CDR3 reads CASATGVRGYTF. The CDR3 DNA follows: TGTGCCAGCGCTACAGGGGTGCGTGGCTACACCTTC.

The chain employs TRBV5-4 and TRBJ1-2; D unresolved. Per the germline V gene, CDR1 is SGHNT and CDR2 is YYREEE (reference sequence). CDR3 length equals 15 residues. V was trimmed by 0 bases and J by 4 bases, leaving 13 bases between them. The DNA of the CDR3 is TGTGCCAGCAGCTTGGAGACCAGTAGCCTCTATGGCTACACCTTC. Its protein product is CASSLETSSLYGYTF. Variable domain in full (rest from reference TRBV5-4 and TRBJ1-2): ETGVTQSPTHLIKTRGQQVTLRCSSQSGHNTVSWYQQALGQGPQFIFQYYREEENGRGNFPPRFSGLQFPNYSSELNVNALELDDSALYLCASSLETSSLYGYTFGSGTRLTVV.

The genes are TRBV25-1 and TRBJ1-1, with D possibly being TRBD1 (6 bases). Germline V lookup: CDR1 MGHDK, CDR2 SYGVNS. V lost 3 bases to trimming and J lost 5 bases, with 19 bases between them. The CDR3 runs to 16 residues. The CDR3 DNA follows: TGTGCCAGCAGTGATCGCCTCCAGGGAAGGGGGACTGAAGCTTTCTTT. Translating gives CASSDRLQGRGTEAFF.

This rearrangement joins TRBV19 to TRBJ1-2, with 11 bases lining up with TRBD1. The V gene end was trimmed by 5 bases and the J gene end by 7 bases; junction bases not matched to a gene: 6. CDR3 length: 14 amino acids. Germline V lookup: CDR1 LNHDA, CDR2 SQIVND (reference sequence). CDR3 amino acids: CASSADRGLSGYTF. Here the CDR3 DNA reads TGTGCCAGTAGTGCGGACAGGGGGCTCTCTGGCTACACCTTC.

J is TRBJ1-2 and V is TRBV29-1, with D maybe TRBD1 (5 bases). The germline CDR1 and CDR2 sequences are SQVTM and ANQGSEA. V lost 2 bases to trimming and J lost 8 bases, with 12 bases between them. This CDR3 is built from 12 residues. In DNA, the CDR3 is TGCAGCGTTGAAAATCCAGGGCGCGGCTACACCTTC. Translated: CSVENPGRGYTF.

V and J are TRBV28 and TRBJ2-7; TRBD1 matches at 12 bases. The CDR3 sequence is 16 residues long. V gave up 2 bases and J gave up 7 bases; unmatched junction bases: 9. Looked up from germline, CDR1 is MDHEN and CDR2 is SYDVKM. The CDR3 DNA is TGTGCCAGCAGTTTACTTCCGGGACAGGGGGCTGGGGAGCAGTACTTC. Residues: CASSLLPGQGAGEQYF.

The rearrangement uses TRBV2 and TRBJ2-7; 11 nucleotides align to TRBD2. The CDR3 runs to 17 residues. Unmatched junction bases numbered 9, after V lost 5 bases and J lost 0 bases. Germline V gene lookup returns CDR1 SNHLY and CDR2 FYNNEI. CDR3 sequence (DNA): TGTGCCAGCAGTAAGATTCCGGGACTAGCGGACTCCTACGAGCAGTACTTC. Translating it yields CASSKIPGLADSYEQYF.

Only a few counts were recorded for this clone. This chain connects TRBV6-1 to TRBJ1-5; perhaps TRBD1 as D (5 bases). V dropped 7 bases and J dropped 6 bases, with 16 bases sitting between them. This CDR3 has 14 amino acids. Germline loops: CDR1 MNHNS, CDR2 SASEGT. The CDR3 bases are TGTGCCAGCATCCCGGGGGGGTTCCTTCAGCCCCAGCATTTT. Translating it yields CASIPGGFLQPQHF.

This chain links TRBV4-1 with TRBJ2-1; 15 nucleotides line up with TRBD2. The CDR3 sequence is 15 residues long. CDR1 is MGHRA and CDR2 is YSYEKL in the germline V gene. Unmatched junction bases numbered 4, after V lost 5 bases and J lost 8 bases. The CDR3, as DNA: TGCGCCAGCAGCAGGACTAGCGGGAGGGCCTATGAGCAGTTCTTC. Translation: CASSRTSGRAYEQFF.

This rearrangement joins TRBV4-3 to TRBJ2-1; TRBD2 matches 10 bases. The CDR3 spans 16 residues. CDR1 and CDR2 from the germline V gene are LGHNA and YSLEER. With V trimmed by 3 bases and J by 4 bases, 6 bases remained unmatched. As DNA, the CDR3 is TGCGCCAGCAGCCAGGCCACTAGCGGGGATTACAATGAGCAGTTCTTC. It encodes CASSQATSGDYNEQFF.

The chain carries TRBV7-8 and TRBJ1-5; TRBD1 matches at 7 bases. CDR3 length equals 13 residues. The germline gives CDR1 SGHVS, CDR2 FQNEAQ. The trim removed 5 bases at V and 5 bases at J, leaving 3 bases unmatched. The CDR3 loop reads CASSKDRDQPQHF. In DNA form, the CDR3 reads TGTGCCAGCAGCAAAGACAGGGATCAGCCCCAGCATTTT.

This chain uses TRBV6-1 with TRBJ1-1, with 8 bases matching TRBD1. The CDR3 spans 13 residues. Germline CDR1 MNHNS, CDR2 SASEGT. V trimming: 3 bases; J trimming: 6 bases; junction bases outside the gene matches: 3. The DNA for the CDR3 is TGTGCCAGCAGTGATCGACAGGGGTCTGAAGCTTTCTTT. Its translation is CASSDRQGSEAFF.

The chain couples TRBV13 to TRBJ2-1; 11 bases agree with TRBD2. There are 17 residues in the CDR3. CDR1 is PRHDT, CDR2 FYEKMQ, per germline (reference sequence). V lost 3 bases and J lost 8; bases outside the gene matches: 12. The CDR3 is CASSFYPGTSGGDEQFF. DNA of the CDR3: TGTGCCAGCAGCTTTTACCCGGGGACTAGCGGCGGCGATGAGCAGTTCTTC.

The J gene is TRBJ2-7, the V gene TRBV28; no clear D. Germline CDR1 is MDHEN and CDR2 is SYDVKM. Trimming pared 6 bases from V and 5 bases from J, leaving 11 bases between. The CDR3 has 12 residues. The chain's CDR3 is CASSLLGNEQYF. In nucleotides, the CDR3 is TGTGCCAGCAGCCTCCTGGGCAACGAGCAGTACTTC.

The rearrangement joins TRBV5-5 to TRBJ1-2, with TRBD1 identical over 7 bases. This CDR3 has 17 amino acids. In germline, CDR1 is SGHKS, CDR2 YYEKEE (reference sequence). V lost 0 bases to trimming and J lost 7 bases; unmatched junction nucleotides: 15. CDR3 DNA: TGTGCCAGCAGCTTGGCGTTCGGACAGGCTGGCCATCGTGGCTACACCTTC. This sequence encodes CASSLAFGQAGHRGYTF.

The rearrangement uses TRBV18 and TRBJ2-5; no firm D call. The DNA matches TRBJ2-7 better at its end, which makes the J call doubtful. Germline CDR1 reads KGHSH; CDR2 reads LQKENI. The CDR3 has 13 residues. CDR3 coding DNA: TGTGCCACCACTGCTGCTCCTAGAAGCGAGCAGTACTTC. Amino acids: CATTAAPRSEQYF.

CDR3 bases: TGTGCCAGCAGCCAAGTAGCGGGCGCGGGATCGGGGGCCAATGAGCAGTTCTTC. Its translation: CASSQVAGAGSGANEQFF. The chain carries TRBV4-2 and TRBJ2-1; possible D gene TRBD2, 7 bases. The CDR3 extends over 18 amino acids. Germline loops: CDR1 LGHNA, CDR2 YNFKEQ. Trimming pared 1 base from V and 6 bases from J, leaving 22 bases between.

V is TRBV13 and J is TRBJ1-1; 9 bases map to TRBD1. Germline lookup yields CDR1 PRHDT and CDR2 FYEKMQ (reference sequence). V was clipped by 0 bases and J by 5 bases; unmatched bases: 4. CDR3 length equals 15 residues. The CDR3 DNA sequence: TGTGCCAGCAGCTTAGGGGACAGGGGTGGGACTGAAGCTTTCTTT. Protein sequence: CASSLGDRGGTEAFF.